This TCR beta chain was captured by sequencing in a study of CD8 T cells in Susac syndrome. An amount of RNA that ranged from roughly 0.5 to 1 ug was reverse transcribed with random hexamers. TCRdb re-called the immunoSEQ multiplex PCR reads with MiXCR, one entry per CDR3 protein. The sample consists of 150,000 to 200,000 distinct CDR3 sequences, over 85% of them appearing once. Sequencing was carried out using CD4+ T cells from PBMCs. This receptor was identified in a human donor in good health.

This chain's CDR3 is CASSLLGTGNSPLHF. The CDR3 nucleotides read TGTGCCAGCAGCCTGCTTGGGACAGGCAATTCACCCCTCCACTTT. V usage is TRBV5-6 and J usage is TRBJ1-6; 8 positions match TRBD1. CDR3 length: 15 amino acids. The junction had 7 bases not matched to a gene; V was cut back by 4 bases and J by 7 bases. Germline lookup yields CDR1 SGHDT and CDR2 YYEEEE.